This T cell receptor beta chain was retrieved from a study of blood T cell repertoires in COVID-19. About the study: The origin of the acute and convalescent COVID-19 samples was the United States, Italy and Spain. The cDNA or gDNA used as material had been derived from T cells, B-cell-depleted T cells, or PBMCs.

The germline CDR1 and CDR2 sequences are SQVTM and ANQGSEA. This CDR3 is built from 14 residues. V shed 4 bases, J shed 3 bases, and the junction held 4 bases outside the gene matches. Original analysis: Reference gene primer amplification gave estimated nucleated cell counts. The repertoire was sequenced with immunoSEQ multiplex PCR; TCRdb's copy has only in-frame clones and lacks some. V and J calls and clone size are given by that table; D and trimming were obtained from the DNA. The table lists over 50,000 clones, approximately 86% of them singletons. The chain is built from TRBV29-1 and TRBJ1-4; 8 nucleotides line up with TRBD1. Sequencing was done on a sample of peripheral blood. The receptor was isolated from a man aged 65-85 years with acute or convalescent COVID-19. As DNA, the CDR3 is TGCAGCGTTGCACCGACAGGGGCTAATGAAAAACTGTTTTTT. Translated: CSVAPTGANEKLFF.